Each of the 14 T cell receptor beta chains below was sequenced from the same sample in a study of identical twins. TCRdb itself ran the 5' RACE reads through MiXCR, one entry per CDR3 protein. The sample yields fewer than 550,000 distinct CDR3 sequences, around 15% seen once. These same records also appear under a second study, on yellow fever vaccine responses in identical twins.

The sequencing sample was made of CD4+ T cells sorted from blood. These receptors all come from a woman under 30 in good health.

This clonotype was detected a few times. The V call is TRBV24-1, the J call TRBJ2-3; 8 nucleotides agree with TRBD1. CDR3 size: 15 residues. Germline V gene data show CDR1 as KGHDR and CDR2 as SFDVKD. Trimming took 5 bases from V and 0 from J; bases not matched to a gene: 3. The CDR3 reads CATSAQGGSTDTQYF. CDR3 bases: TGTGCCACCAGTGCACAGGGGGGAAGCACAGATACGCAGTATTTT.

In its sample, this clonotype was seen a few times. The chain has TRBV24-1 and TRBJ2-1, with unresolved D. V dropped 5 bases and J dropped 5 bases, with 3 bases sitting between them. CDR1 and CDR2 (germline): KGHDR, SFDVKD. There are 11 residues in the CDR3. CDR3: CATSVNNEQFF. The CDR3 bases are TGTGCCACCAGTGTAAACAATGAGCAGTTCTTC.

Only a few counts were recorded for this clonotype. The chain employs TRBV9 and TRBJ2-1, with TRBD2 matching over 13 bases. After removal of 4 bases from V and 7 bases from J, the junction contained 14 bases not matched to a gene. This CDR3 contains 18 residues. Germline CDR1 is SGDLS and CDR2 is YYNGEE. The CDR3 DNA sequence: TGTGCCAGCAGCAAAGATCCTGCACTAGCGGGGGGGCCAAATGAGCAGTTCTTC. Translation: CASSKDPALAGGPNEQFF.

The rearrangement joins TRBV12-3 or TRBV12-4 to TRBJ2-2, with D unresolved. V was cut by 5 bases and J by 6 bases, with 13 bases left in between. CDR3 length: 14 residues. The CDR3 coding sequence is TGTGCCAGCAGTCCTTTCAGGTCGTCCGGGGAGCTGTTTTTT. This codes for CASSPFRSSGELFF.

The chain employs TRBV23-1 and TRBJ2-7; 13 nucleotides match TRBD2. TRBV23-1 counts as an open reading frame of uncertain function. The CDR3 spans 22 residues. With V trimmed by 0 bases and J by 4 bases, 21 bases remained unmatched. The CDR3 DNA reads TGCGCCAGCAGTCAATCATGGGCCGAGGGACTAGCGGGGCGCGGGCCGGTATACGAGCAGTACGTC. It yields the protein CASSQSWAEGLAGRGPVYEQYV.

The chain links TRBV7-9 to TRBJ2-5; the D gene is possibly TRBD1 (7 bases). The germline V gene has CDR1 SEHNR and CDR2 FQNEAQ (reference sequence). The CDR3 extends over 17 amino acids. V dropped 5 bases and J dropped 4 bases, with 23 bases sitting between them. CDR3 coding DNA: TGTGCCAGCAGCAAAACTCTGGAGGGGGCAGGACGAGAGACCCAGTACTTC. It is translated as CASSKTLEGAGRETQYF.

In its sample, this clonotype was seen a few times. The chain has TRBV7-9 and TRBJ1-2, with unresolved D. The germline CDR1 and CDR2 sequences are SEHNR and FQNEAQ (reference sequence). V dropped 2 bases and J dropped 3 bases, with 7 bases sitting between them. This CDR3 has 13 amino acids. CDR3 loop: CASSLLGDYGYTF. The CDR3 region has the DNA TGTGCCAGCAGCTTACTGGGAGACTATGGCTACACCTTC.

This clonotype has just a few counts. The V gene is TRBV10-3, the J gene TRBJ2-3; D uncertain. The CDR3 is 14 amino acids. CDR1 is ENHRY and CDR2 is SYGVKD in the germline V gene. V lost 2 bases, J lost 0 bases, and 6 bases lay in between. This CDR3 reads CAISEASSTDTQYF. The CDR3 DNA is TGTGCCATCAGTGAGGCTTCTAGCACAGATACGCAGTATTTT.

This clonotype was seen more than once but under ten times. The chain couples TRBV9 to TRBJ2-2; 12 bases are shared with TRBD2. This CDR3 has 15 residues. In germline, CDR1 is SGDLS, CDR2 YYNGEE. The J segment lost 7 bases and the V segment lost 4 bases, leaving 5 bases of the junction unmatched. CDR3 in DNA: TGTGCCAGCAGCCGGACTAGCGGGGTAGGCGGGGAGCTGTTTTTT. Protein product: CASSRTSGVGGELFF.

The chain carries TRBV6-5 and TRBJ2-5; 7 bases are a match to TRBD2. The CDR3 length is 16 residues. The germline V gene encodes CDR1 MNHEY and CDR2 SVGAGI. V was clipped by 0 bases and J by 4 bases; unmatched bases: 8. The CDR3 protein is CASSYSMGGPGETQYF. CDR3 coding DNA: TGTGCCAGCAGTTACTCTATGGGAGGGCCGGGAGAGACCCAGTACTTC.

The sample holds a few counts of this clonotype. One junction end disagrees with the germline gene, perhaps due to a read error. The V call is TRBV5-1, the J call TRBJ1-6; D might be TRBD1 (5 bases). This CDR3 is 16 amino acids long. Germline-derived CDR1 and CDR2 are SGHRS and YFSETQ. CDR3 nucleotide sequence: TGCGCCAGCAGCTTGGCTGGGGGTGCGACTAATTCATCCCTCCACTTT. Its protein product is CASSLAGGATNSSLHF.

This chain links TRBV6-1 with TRBJ2-7, with a tentative D call TRBD1 (6 bases). Trimming took off 6 bases at V and 3 bases at J, with 15 bases between the two ends. Germline V lookup: CDR1 MNHNS, CDR2 SASEGT. The CDR3 runs 14 residues. CDR3 in amino acids: CASSFDRWNYEQYV. The CDR3 coding sequence is TGTGCCAGCAGCTTCGACAGGTGGAACTACGAGCAGTACGTC.

The chain uses TRBV28 and TRBJ2-3; D gene uncertain. The germline V gene encodes CDR1 MDHEN and CDR2 SYDVKM. Trimming shortened V by 7 bases and J by 7 bases, and 9 bases separated the two germline ends. This CDR3 is 11 amino acids long. The CDR3 region is CASNEENTQYF. CDR3 sequence (DNA): TGTGCCAGCAACGAGGAAAATACGCAGTATTTT. The variable domain in full, with the rest retrieved from reference TRBV28 and TRBJ2-3, is DVKVTQSSRYLVKRTGEKVFLECVQDMDHENMFWYRQDPGLGLRLIYFSYDVKMKEKGDIPEGYSVSREKKERFSLILESASTNQTSMYLCASNEENTQYFGPGTRLTVL.

This clonotype was seen a handful of times. The rearrangement links TRBV7-2 to TRBJ2-5, with 9 bases aligning to TRBD1. V shed 2 bases and J 5 bases; nucleotides not matched to a gene: 6. Germline assignment: CDR1 SGHTA and CDR2 FQGNSA. The CDR3 contains 15 residues. The CDR3 nucleotides are TGTGCCAGCAGCTTACCCCCCGGGACAGGGGAGACCCAGTACTTC. This codes for CASSLPPGTGETQYF.